These T cell receptor beta chains were read from a single sample in a study of regulatory T cells in long-lasting Graves disease. TCRdb fed the multiplex PCR reads into MiXCR, producing one record per CDR3 protein. Of roughly 400,000 distinct CDR3 sequences in the sample, under 25% are singletons; the top ten hold around 21%. Material: peripheral blood mononuclear cells (PBMCs), obtained when the disease was refractory, from a patient treated with antithyroid drugs. These receptors were collected from a female donor with Graves disease. Each CDR3 is given without its conserved first and last residue.

TRBJ2-7	TRBV6-1	ASRLGNSGQY
TRBJ2-7	TRBV7-2	ASSLEAGGPYEQC
TRBJ2-7	TRBV30	AWSVKGGGLGAEQY
TRBJ1-4	TRBV28	ASSLLLGLNNEKLF
TRBJ2-3	TRBV24-1	ATSDLQTSPDTQY
TRBJ2-5	TRBV15	ATSRSSGGGETQY
TRBJ2-7	TRBV11-2	ASSSLLQGTYEQY
TRBJ2-1	TRBV29-1	SVDSGTRDNEQF
TRBJ1-5	TRBV12-3/TRBV12-4	ASSLGQGVSNQPQH
TRBJ2-7	TRBV12-3/TRBV12-4	ASSLTGRFYEQY
TRBJ1-2	TRBV29-1	SAISGQDNYGYT